These 6 T cell receptor beta chains came from one sample sequenced in a study of shared clonotypes between healthy human individuals. The protocol was immunoSEQ multiplex PCR, while the TCRdb copy is restricted to in-frame clones and leaves out a portion. The table lists a few million clones, around 90% of them singletons. The sample consisted of naive CD4+ T cells from PBMCs. Subset described: CD45RA+ positively selected. All receptors derive from a man aged 18 to 30 in good health. Some clones in this sample may be carry-over from other donors' samples.

This clone was observed once. The V call is TRBV15, the J call TRBJ2-1, with 7 bases aligning to TRBD2. Germline loops: CDR1 LNHNV, CDR2 YYDKDF (reference sequence). V lost 4 bases and J lost 7; bases outside the gene matches: 22. The CDR3 consists of 19 residues. The CDR3 DNA is TGTGCCACCAGCACAGCATGGGGGAGGGCCGCGCGGGAAAGGAATGAGCAGTTCTTC. Translation gives CATSTAWGRAARERNEQFF.

The chain has TRBV29-1 and TRBJ2-3, with D possibly TRBD2 on 5 matching bases. Germline CDR1 is SQVTM and CDR2 is ANQGSEA. The CDR3 sequence is 14 residues long. V was pared by 0 bases and J by 1 base, with 8 bases between. The CDR3 sequence is CSVEDAGRTDTQYF. For the CDR3, the DNA is TGCAGCGTTGAAGATGCGGGTCGCACAGATACGCAGTATTTT.

CDR3 protein: CASSEAFETQYF. The CDR3 region has the DNA TGTGCCAGCAGTGAAGCATTCGAGACCCAGTACTTC. This rearrangement joins TRBV2 to TRBJ2-5; no definite D call. The V and J ends lost 0 bases and 5 bases respectively, with 4 bases between them. The CDR3 length is 12 residues. CDR1 is SNHLY, CDR2 FYNNEI, per germline.

Concerning this clone: The sample contains more than one DNA sequence encoding this CDR3. The V gene is TRBV15, the J gene TRBJ2-5; D remains ambiguous. Germline CDR1 and CDR2: LNHNV and YYDKDF (reference sequence). The CDR3 is made up of 13 amino acids. V lost 0 bases to trimming and J lost 5 bases, with 7 bases between them. DNA for the CDR3: TGTGCCACCAGCAGAGAAGGGCGGGAGACCCAGTACTTC. Translating gives CATSREGRETQYF.

The chain links TRBV6-1 to TRBJ1-1, with D possibly being TRBD1 (5 bases). The CDR3 has 13 amino acids. V shed 4 bases and J shed 8 bases, with 14 bases lying between them. The germline gives CDR1 MNHNS, CDR2 SASEGT. This CDR3 is CASSGGETREAFF. CDR3 nucleotide sequence: TGTGCCAGCAGTGGGGGGGAGACCCGAGAAGCTTTCTTT.

As to this clone: Other nucleotide sequences in the sample specify the same CDR3. The gene calls are TRBV7-9 and TRBJ1-4, with D possibly matching TRBD1 (5 bases). Germline values: CDR1 SEHNR, CDR2 FQNEAQ (reference sequence). This CDR3 is built from 16 residues. The V end was cut by 0 bases, the J end by 0 bases, with 8 bases between. The CDR3, as DNA: TGTGCCAGCAGCTTAGCTAGAGGGGCAACTAATGAAAAACTGTTTTTT. This sequence encodes CASSLARGATNEKLFF. Looking up the rest from reference TRBV7-9 and TRBJ1-4 gives the full variable domain: DTGVSQNPRHKITKRGQNVTFRCDPISEHNRLYWYRQTLGQGPEFLTYFQNEAQLEKSRLLSDRFSAERPKGSFSTLEIQRTEQGDSAMYLCASSLARGATNEKLFFGSGTQLSVL.